This is a list of T cell receptor beta chains from one sample in a study of OX40 agonist ivuxolimab in advanced cancers. Profiled with immunoSEQ multiplex PCR; TCRdb holds only in-frame clones, not every one. The sample has about 53,000 clones, about four fifths seen once. This specimen consisted of CD4+ or CD8+ T cells sorted from blood, obtained in a trial of the OX40 agonist ivuxolimab. The receptor source for this set is an adult with an advanced solid tumor such as melanoma, head and neck, liver or kidney cancer. CDR3s include the opening cysteine and the closing phenylalanine or tryptophan. Each record gives: CDR3 length, D gene, V gene, clone size, J gene, CDR3 protein, CDR3 DNA. The D gene is left open where the match is weak. The size entry is marked missing in some rows and otherwise reads once, few, many or a size class.

len: 14
d_gene: -
v_gene: TRBV27
abundance: -
j_gene: TRBJ1-6
CDR3aa: CASTRPGYNSPLHF
CDR3nt: TGTGCCAGCACCCGTCCAGGGTACAATTCACCCCTCCACTTT

len: 13
d_gene: -
v_gene: TRBV19
abundance: -
j_gene: TRBJ1-1
CDR3aa: CASSPTQNTEAFF
CDR3nt: TGTGCCAGTAGCCCCACACAGAACACTGAAGCTTTCTTT

len: 15
d_gene: TRBD1
v_gene: TRBV27
abundance: -
j_gene: TRBJ2-3
CDR3aa: CASSGTGRLTDTQYF
CDR3nt: TGTGCCAGCAGTGGGACAGGCCGCCTCACAGATACGCAGTATTTT

len: 15
d_gene: -
v_gene: TRBV6-6
abundance: -
j_gene: TRBJ2-7
CDR3aa: CASSSLLVLNREQYF
CDR3nt: TGTGCCAGCAGCTCCTTACTAGTTTTGAATCGCGAGCAGTACTTC

len: 13
d_gene: -
v_gene: TRBV9
abundance: -
j_gene: TRBJ1-1
CDR3aa: CASSAQPEVVAFF
CDR3nt: TGTGCCAGCAGCGCCCAGCCGGAGGTGGTAGCTTTCTTT

len: 14
d_gene: -
v_gene: TRBV7-2
abundance: -
j_gene: TRBJ1-2
CDR3aa: CASSFGGSFYGYTF
CDR3nt: TGTGCCAGCAGCTTTGGGGGAAGCTTCTATGGCTACACCTTC

len: 16
d_gene: TRBD2
v_gene: TRBV25-1
abundance: -
j_gene: TRBJ2-5
CDR3aa: CASSPYGGGIMETQYF
CDR3nt: TGTGCCAGCAGTCCTTACGGGGGAGGGATTATGGAGACCCAGTACTTC

len: 12
d_gene: -
v_gene: TRBV6-6
abundance: -
j_gene: TRBJ2-1
CDR3aa: CASSYSRGGLFF
CDR3nt: TGTGCCAGCAGTTACTCGCGTGGGGGTCTGTTCTTC

len: 16
d_gene: -
v_gene: TRBV7-9
abundance: few
j_gene: TRBJ2-5
CDR3aa: CASSFGATPPKETQYF
CDR3nt: TGTGCCAGCAGCTTCGGGGCGACTCCCCCAAAAGAGACCCAGTACTTC

len: 16
d_gene: -
v_gene: TRBV4-3
abundance: -
j_gene: TRBJ2-3
CDR3aa: CASSQEGRSGADTQYF
CDR3nt: TGCGCCAGCAGCCAAGAAGGTCGGTCAGGCGCAGATACGCAGTATTTT

len: 13
d_gene: -
v_gene: TRBV29-1
abundance: -
j_gene: TRBJ1-2
CDR3aa: CSVEEIINYGYTF
CDR3nt: TGCAGCGTTGAAGAAATAATAAACTATGGCTACACCTTC

len: 13
d_gene: TRBD1
v_gene: TRBV5-5
abundance: -
j_gene: TRBJ2-7
CDR3aa: CASSLNRGNEQYF
CDR3nt: TGTGCCAGCAGCTTGAACAGGGGGAACGAGCAGTACTTC

len: 13
d_gene: -
v_gene: TRBV5-1
abundance: -
j_gene: TRBJ1-4
CDR3aa: CASSTDVNEKLFF
CDR3nt: TGCGCCAGCAGCACGGACGTTAATGAAAAACTGTTTTTT

len: 12
d_gene: -
v_gene: TRBV29-1
abundance: few
j_gene: TRBJ1-1
CDR3aa: CSAVTLNTEAFF
CDR3nt: TGCAGCGCAGTGACATTGAACACTGAAGCTTTCTTT

len: 13
d_gene: -
v_gene: TRBV18
abundance: once
j_gene: TRBJ1-4
CDR3aa: CASSKRTNEKLFF
CDR3nt: TGTGCCAGCTCTAAAAGAACTAATGAAAAACTGTTTTTT

len: 14
d_gene: -
v_gene: TRBV19
abundance: -
j_gene: TRBJ2-7
CDR3aa: CASSIRDTPYEQYF
CDR3nt: TGTGCCAGTAGTATAAGAGACACTCCCTACGAGCAGTACTTC

len: 17
d_gene: -
v_gene: TRBV27
abundance: once
j_gene: TRBJ2-3
CDR3aa: CASSLEVGALGTDTQYF
CDR3nt: TGTGCCAGCAGTTTAGAGGTCGGGGCTCTCGGCACAGATACGCAGTATTTT

len: 14
d_gene: -
v_gene: TRBV28
abundance: -
j_gene: TRBJ1-6
CDR3aa: CASSLRVWNSPLHF
CDR3nt: TGTGCCAGCAGTTTAAGGGTCTGGAATTCACCCCTCCACTTT

len: 15
d_gene: TRBD1
v_gene: TRBV6-4
abundance: -
j_gene: TRBJ2-1
CDR3aa: CASEEPDRLYNEQFF
CDR3nt: TGTGCCAGCGAGGAACCGGACAGGTTATACAATGAGCAGTTCTTC

len: 15
d_gene: -
v_gene: TRBV28
abundance: -
j_gene: TRBJ1-2
CDR3aa: CASSSGPGTNYGYTF
CDR3nt: TGTGCCAGCAGTTCGGGCCCTGGGACTAACTATGGCTACACCTTC

len: 17
d_gene: TRBD1
v_gene: TRBV11-2
abundance: -
j_gene: TRBJ2-2
CDR3aa: CASSLYGGTGKTGELFF
CDR3nt: TGTGCCAGCAGCTTATATGGGGGGACAGGGAAGACCGGGGAGCTGTTTTTT

len: 15
d_gene: TRBD1
v_gene: TRBV6-1
abundance: -
j_gene: TRBJ1-6
CDR3aa: CASKLTGGGNSPLHF
CDR3nt: TGTGCCAGCAAACTGACAGGGGGAGGTAATTCACCCCTCCACTTT

len: 16
d_gene: TRBD1
v_gene: TRBV5-4
abundance: -
j_gene: TRBJ2-2
CDR3aa: CASSQARTGTAGELFF
CDR3nt: TGTGCCAGCAGCCAGGCCCGGACAGGGACGGCCGGGGAGCTATTTTTT

len: 14
d_gene: -
v_gene: TRBV18
abundance: -
j_gene: TRBJ2-3
CDR3aa: CASSPRTSTDTQYF
CDR3nt: TGTGCCAGCTCACCCCGGACTAGCACAGATACGCAGTATTTT

len: 14
d_gene: TRBD1
v_gene: TRBV9
abundance: -
j_gene: TRBJ1-2
CDR3aa: CASSVDRGSYGYTF
CDR3nt: TGTGCCAGCAGCGTAGACAGGGGTTCGTATGGCTACACCTTC

len: 14
d_gene: -
v_gene: TRBV7-2
abundance: once
j_gene: TRBJ1-6
CDR3aa: CASSLWGRNSPLHF
CDR3nt: TGTGCCAGCAGCTTATGGGGGCGTAATTCACCCCTCCACTTT

len: 17
d_gene: -
v_gene: TRBV19
abundance: -
j_gene: TRBJ1-5
CDR3aa: CASSPLGMAGSNQPQHF
CDR3nt: TGTGCCAGTAGTCCCCTCGGGATGGCAGGGAGCAATCAGCCCCAGCATTTT

len: 13
d_gene: -
v_gene: TRBV28
abundance: few
j_gene: TRBJ1-1
CDR3aa: CASSLIWGREAFF
CDR3nt: TGTGCCAGCAGTTTAATATGGGGACGTGAAGCTTTCTTT

len: 16
d_gene: -
v_gene: TRBV15
abundance: -
j_gene: TRBJ1-1
CDR3aa: CATSRGSTGFNTEAFF
CDR3nt: TGTGCCACCAGCAGAGGGTCTACAGGCTTTAACACTGAAGCTTTCTTT

len: 18
d_gene: -
v_gene: TRBV7-2
abundance: -
j_gene: TRBJ2-7
CDR3aa: CASSFKSTVRDKTYEQYF
CDR3nt: TGTGCCAGCAGCTTTAAGTCGACGGTCCGGGACAAGACCTACGAGCAGTACTTC

len: 14
d_gene: -
v_gene: TRBV11-2
abundance: -
j_gene: TRBJ2-7
CDR3aa: CASSNQGGPYEQYF
CDR3nt: TGTGCCAGCAGCAACCAGGGTGGGCCCTACGAGCAGTACTTC

len: 16
d_gene: -
v_gene: TRBV5-5
abundance: -
j_gene: TRBJ2-5
CDR3aa: CASSSYLTGQKETQYF
CDR3nt: TGTGCCAGCAGCTCATACCTTACCGGACAGAAAGAGACCCAGTACTTC

len: 15
d_gene: TRBD1
v_gene: TRBV7-2
abundance: -
j_gene: TRBJ1-1
CDR3aa: CASSLGTGGETEAFF
CDR3nt: TGTGCCAGCAGCTTAGGGACAGGGGGGGAGACTGAAGCTTTCTTT

len: 15
d_gene: TRBD1
v_gene: TRBV19
abundance: -
j_gene: TRBJ1-5
CDR3aa: CASSTNRGFNQPQHF
CDR3nt: TGTGCCAGTAGTACGAACAGGGGATTCAATCAGCCCCAGCATTTT

len: 16
d_gene: -
v_gene: TRBV7-2
abundance: -
j_gene: TRBJ1-4
CDR3aa: CASSSRGGTTNEKLFF
CDR3nt: TGTGCCAGCAGCTCTCGGGGGGGCACAACTAATGAAAAACTGTTTTTT

len: 12
d_gene: -
v_gene: TRBV6-5
abundance: -
j_gene: TRBJ2-2
CDR3aa: CAGGTHGGELFF
CDR3nt: TGTGCCGGAGGGACCCACGGCGGGGAGCTGTTTTTT

len: 15
d_gene: -
v_gene: TRBV6-5
abundance: -
j_gene: TRBJ2-1
CDR3aa: CASSSAGSSYNEQFF
CDR3nt: TGTGCCAGCAGTTCGGCCGGAAGCTCCTACAATGAGCAGTTCTTC

len: 14
d_gene: -
v_gene: TRBV5-1
abundance: -
j_gene: TRBJ1-4
CDR3aa: CASSRDRGVEKLFF
CDR3nt: TGCGCCAGCAGCCGGGACCGAGGCGTTGAAAAACTGTTTTTT

len: 11
d_gene: -
v_gene: TRBV10-3
abundance: -
j_gene: TRBJ2-5
CDR3aa: CAISEQETQYF
CDR3nt: TGTGCCATCAGTGAGCAAGAGACCCAGTACTTC

len: 13
d_gene: -
v_gene: TRBV7-2
abundance: -
j_gene: TRBJ1-1
CDR3aa: CASSLEGNTEAFF
CDR3nt: TGTGCCAGCAGCCTCGAGGGGAACACTGAAGCTTTCTTT

len: 16
d_gene: TRBD1
v_gene: TRBV6-1
abundance: -
j_gene: TRBJ2-5
CDR3aa: CASSGDWTGGLETQYF
CDR3nt: TGTGCCAGCAGTGGAGATTGGACAGGGGGCTTGGAGACCCAGTACTTC

len: 14
d_gene: -
v_gene: TRBV11-2
abundance: -
j_gene: TRBJ2-2
CDR3aa: CASSPRLNTGELFF
CDR3nt: TGTGCCAGCAGCCCGCGACTTAACACCGGGGAGCTGTTTTTT

len: 15
d_gene: -
v_gene: TRBV5-5
abundance: -
j_gene: TRBJ1-4
CDR3aa: CASSSSDPGREKLFF
CDR3nt: TGTGCCAGCAGCTCCTCGGACCCTGGACGGGAAAAACTGTTTTTT

len: 15
d_gene: -
v_gene: TRBV7-2
abundance: -
j_gene: TRBJ1-1
CDR3aa: CASSLDRGALSEAFF
CDR3nt: TGTGCCAGCAGCTTAGATAGAGGGGCGCTTTCCGAAGCTTTCTTT

len: 13
d_gene: -
v_gene: TRBV19
abundance: few
j_gene: TRBJ1-5
CDR3aa: CASTSGQNQPQHF
CDR3nt: TGTGCCAGTACCTCTGGACAGAATCAGCCCCAGCATTTT